Given below is one T cell receptor (beta chain) in context. Repertoires were generated with immunoSEQ multiplex PCR, while TCRdb's copy carries only in-frame clones and drops some. The sample lists 400,000 to 450,000 clones; around 90% were seen once. This entry comes from a study of Ad26.COV2.S vaccination and SARS-CoV-2 variants. About the research overall: Doses of Ad26.COV2.S were injected into muscle once or twice, 56 days apart.

Treatment indicated: around 19 received Ad26.COV2.S at low or high dose, single or two shots; about 5 received placebo; per-sample allocation not given. On day 63 after the first injection, vaccine and placebo recipients gave samples. In Boston, the donor was an adult between 18-55 years of age. The clonotype comes from a person aged 18-65 years who received the Ad26.COV2.S COVID-19 vaccine or a placebo. The sequences come from peripheral blood, collected in a trial of Ad26.COV2.S vaccine versus placebo.

The CDR3 DNA sequence: TGTGCCAGCAGGGACAGGGCCGCAACTAATGAAAAACTGTTTTTT. It encodes CASRDRAATNEKLFF. This chain connects TRBV25-1 to TRBJ1-4; 8 positions agree with TRBD1. Germline CDR1 MGHDK, CDR2 SYGVNS. This CDR3 has 15 residues. After removal of 6 bases from V and 0 bases from J, the junction contained 3 bases not matched to a gene.